These 21 T cell receptor beta chains originate from one sample sequenced in a study. MiXCR, run by TCRdb on the RT-PCR reads, gives a single entry per CDR3 protein. The table includes fewer than 800,000 distinct CDR3 sequences, around 14% detected once. The specimen sequenced was memory CD4+ T cells from blood. These receptor sequences come from a female donor in good health, serving as a healthy control.

This clonotype was picked up many times. The chain carries TRBV4-1 and TRBJ2-2; D perhaps matches TRBD2 (8 bases). Germline V gives CDR1 MGHRA, CDR2 YSYEKL. The CDR3 has 15 residues. Trimming cost V 6 bases and J 2 bases, with 13 bases left between them. The CDR3 reads CASRRGDRNTGELFF. CDR3 bases: TGCGCCAGCAGGCGGGGGGACAGAAACACCGGGGAGCTGTTTTTT.

This clonotype was counted between two and nine times. Here the CDR3 DNA reads TGTGCCAGCAGAAAACTAGCGGGAGAGGAGACCCAGTACTTC. Translated: CASRKLAGEETQYF. This chain uses TRBV12-3 or TRBV12-4 with TRBJ2-5; TRBD2 agrees at 11 bases. V lost 6 bases and J lost 5; bases outside the gene matches: 5. The CDR3 length is 14 residues.

The V and J genes are TRBV20-1 and TRBJ2-1; D perhaps matches TRBD2 (7 bases). With 3 bases removed from V and 4 bases from J, the gap between germline ends came to 10 bases. The germline V gene encodes CDR1 DFQATT and CDR2 SNEGSKA (reference sequence). The CDR3 has 13 amino acids. The CDR3 DNA reads TGCAGTGCTAGCGGGGGGCTTTACAATGAGCAGTTCTTC. Protein product: CSASGGLYNEQFF.

Many counts were recorded for this clonotype. V gene TRBV7-8 combines with J gene TRBJ2-7, with D perhaps being TRBD1 or TRBD2 (5 bases each). CDR1 is SGHVS, CDR2 FQNEAQ, per germline. The CDR3 extends over 15 amino acids. V was clipped by 0 bases and J by 3 bases, with 12 bases between them. The CDR3 DNA sequence: TGTGCCAGCAGCTTAGCGAGGCAGGGAGACTACGAGCAGTACTTC. Translated: CASSLARQGDYEQYF.

The gene calls are TRBV6-6 and TRBJ1-3; a possible D gene is TRBD1 (5 bases). CDR3 length: 14 amino acids. The germline gives CDR1 MNHNY, CDR2 SVGAGI (reference sequence). V was trimmed by 6 bases and J by 2 bases, leaving 11 bases between them. CDR3 sequence reads: CASRRGMAGNTIYF. Written as DNA, the CDR3 is TGTGCCAGCAGGAGGGGTATGGCTGGAAACACCATATATTTT.

This clonotype showed up just a few times. This chain connects TRBV4-1 to TRBJ1-4; tentative D call: TRBD1 (5 bases). CDR3 length: 16 amino acids. Trimming cost V 0 bases and J 1 base, with 9 bases left between them. Germline lookup yields CDR1 MGHRA and CDR2 YSYEKL. CDR3 amino acids: CASSQDQRGTNEKLFF. As DNA, the CDR3 is TGCGCCAGCAGCCAAGACCAGAGGGGAACTAATGAAAAACTGTTTTTT.

The CDR3 reads CASRDRGGFDEQFF. For the CDR3, the DNA is TGTGCCAGCAGAGACAGGGGGGGCTTCGATGAGCAGTTCTTC. The gene calls are TRBV27 and TRBJ2-1; 9 bases match TRBD1. This CDR3 is 14 amino acids long. The ends lost 6 bases at V and 8 bases at J; junction bases unmatched: 8. From germline, CDR1 is MNHEY and CDR2 SMNVEV (reference sequence).

This clonotype was counted a few times. The chain employs TRBV18 and TRBJ1-1, with a tentative D call TRBD1 (6 bases). Looked up from germline, CDR1 is KGHSH and CDR2 is LQKENI. The CDR3 has 15 residues. Trimming pared 6 bases from V and 2 bases from J, leaving 16 bases between. The DNA of the CDR3 is TGTGCCAGCTCCGAGTCTCAGGGGCGAAACACTGAAGCTTTCTTT. Its translation is CASSESQGRNTEAFF. Combining the CDR3 with reference TRBV18 and TRBJ1-1 gives the whole variable domain NAGVMQNPRHLVRRRGQEARLRCSPMKGHSHVYWYRQLPEEGLKFMVYLQKENIIDESGMPKERFSAEFPKEGPSILRIQQVVRGDSAAYFCASSESQGRNTEAFFGQGTRLTVV.

The chain links TRBV5-6 to TRBJ2-4; D unclear. CDR1 SGHDT and CDR2 YYEEEE come from the germline V gene. The CDR3 totals 13 residues. The V gene lost 1 base and the J gene lost 9 bases, with 11 bases spanning the gap. This chain's CDR3 is CASSLPLVGIQYF. CDR3 nucleotides: TGTGCCAGCAGCTTGCCGTTAGTTGGCATTCAGTACTTC.

This clonotype was recorded many times. V and J are TRBV3-1 and TRBJ1-2, with TRBD1 matching 8 bases. This CDR3 contains 13 residues. Germline CDR1 reads LGHDT; CDR2 reads YNNKEL (reference sequence). Unmatched junction bases numbered 5, after V lost 3 bases and J lost 8 bases. The CDR3 nucleotides are TGTGCCAGCAGCCACAGGGGGCTGGACGGCTACACCTTC. This codes for CASSHRGLDGYTF. Complete variable domain (other parts from reference TRBV3-1 and TRBJ1-2): DTAVSQTPKYLVTQMGNDKSIKCEQNLGHDTMYWYKQDSKKFLKIMFSYNNKELIINETVPNRFSPKSPDKAHLNLHINSLELGDSAVYFCASSHRGLDGYTFGSGTRLTVV.

The chain combines TRBV18 with TRBJ2-1; D ambiguous. V lost 2 bases, J lost 10 bases, and 12 bases lay in between. Germline values: CDR1 KGHSH, CDR2 LQKENI. This CDR3 contains 13 residues. The CDR3 DNA reads as TGTGCCAGCTCACCAGGCGTAGAGCAAGAGCAGTTCTTC. Its translation: CASSPGVEQEQFF. Together with reference TRBV18 and TRBJ2-1, the CDR3 gives the full variable domain: NAGVMQNPRHLVRRRGQEARLRCSPMKGHSHVYWYRQLPEEGLKFMVYLQKENIIDESGMPKERFSAEFPKEGPSILRIQQVVRGDSAAYFCASSPGVEQEQFFGPGTRLTVL.

The chain has TRBV11-2 and TRBJ2-3; possibly TRBD1 for D (6 bases). V lost 4 bases and J 5 bases, leaving 16 bases between the germline ends. Per the germline V gene, CDR1 is SGHAT and CDR2 is FQNNGV. The CDR3 sequence is 15 residues long. The CDR3 protein is CASSYNPGVQDTQYF. Here the CDR3 DNA reads TGTGCCAGCAGCTACAATCCAGGGGTTCAAGATACGCAGTATTTT.

This rearrangement joins TRBV10-3 to TRBJ1-5; TRBD1 is a possible D gene (5 bases). Gene TRBJ2-3 matches the end of the DNA better, so the J call may be wrong. Germline assignment: CDR1 ENHRY and CDR2 SYGVKD. This CDR3 is 18 amino acids long. In DNA, the CDR3 is TGTGCCATCAGTGAGTCGAAGGCAGGGTATTCAGGCAATCAGCCCCAGTATTTT. Translation gives CAISESKAGYSGNQPQYF.

This clonotype was seen repeatedly, ten times or more. The chain couples TRBV12-3 or TRBV12-4 to TRBJ2-5; D is ambiguous. The CDR3 consists of 11 residues. V was pared by 6 bases and J by 5 bases, with 7 bases between. The CDR3 region has the DNA TGTGCCAGCAGCTTACTGGAGACCCAGTACTTC. It translates to CASSLLETQYF.

The J gene is TRBJ2-1, the V gene TRBV18; perhaps TRBD2 as D (6 bases). Per the germline V gene, CDR1 is KGHSH and CDR2 is LQKENI. The CDR3 runs 17 residues. Between the trimmed V and J ends, which lost 1 base and 7 bases, there was a span of 20 bases. In DNA form, the CDR3 reads TGTGCCAGCTCACCACAAGAGCCTGGGTCAGGGAGGAATGAGCAGTTCTTC. Protein: CASSPQEPGSGRNEQFF.

This chain uses TRBV7-2 with TRBJ1-1, with TRBD1 matching 10 bases. Germline trimming cut 4 bases from V and 5 bases from J; bases unmatched to any gene: 4. The germline V gene encodes CDR1 SGHTA and CDR2 FQGNSA. The CDR3 runs to 14 residues. Here the CDR3 reads CASSWTGGGTEAFF. As DNA, the CDR3 is TGTGCCAGCAGCTGGACAGGGGGTGGAACTGAAGCTTTCTTT.

This clonotype was observed many times. The gene calls are TRBV7-3 and TRBJ2-1; 7 positions match TRBD1. The germline V gene encodes CDR1 SGHTA and CDR2 FQGTGA. This CDR3 comprises 13 residues. V lost 4 bases to trimming and J lost 4 bases; unmatched junction nucleotides: 1. The CDR3 DNA sequence: TGTGCCAGCAGCTCGACAGGGTACAATGAGCAGTTCTTC. Translation gives CASSSTGYNEQFF.

The CDR3 is CASSGNDGYEQYF. The CDR3 bases are TGTGCCAGCAGCGGAAATGACGGATACGAGCAGTACTTC. The chain is built from TRBV3-1 and TRBJ2-7; D remains ambiguous. The CDR3 contains 13 residues. Germline CDR1 reads LGHDT; CDR2 reads YNNKEL (reference sequence). Deletions cut 5 bases from V and 4 bases from J, with 12 bases between.

In the case of this clonotype: A read error is likely, as this CDR3 ends without the conserved phenylalanine or tryptophan. No DNA is shown, since the ends of the CDR3 on it are uncertain; the CDR3 is the one TCRdb lists. The V and J genes are TRBV4-3 and TRBJ1-1. From its first to its last residue, the CDR3 has 9 amino acids. Per the germline V gene, CDR1 is LGHNA and CDR2 is YSLEER. The CDR3 is CASSHGLYS.

This clonotype was found a few times. The rearrangement links TRBV5-1 to TRBJ2-2; weak D call: TRBD1 (6 bases). Trimming removed 4 bases at V and 6 bases at J, with 10 bases between. Germline lookup yields CDR1 SGHRS and CDR2 YFSETQ. CDR3 length: 13 residues. For the CDR3, the DNA is TGCGCCAGCAGCCACGGACAGTCCGGGGAGCTGTTTTTT. Encoded protein: CASSHGQSGELFF.

The genes are TRBV24-1 and TRBJ1-5, with D tentatively TRBD1 (5 bases). V was clipped by 2 bases and J by 7 bases, with 11 bases between them. The germline V gene encodes CDR1 KGHDR and CDR2 SFDVKD. This CDR3 spans 14 amino acids. The chain's CDR3 is CATSDSTGTQPQHF. The CDR3 DNA reads as TGTGCCACCAGTGATTCCACCGGGACCCAGCCCCAGCATTTT.